This record covers a single TCR beta chain. Its antigen is still unknown. This entry belongs to a study of OX40 agonist ivuxolimab in advanced cancers. Across the study: Patients achieving partial responses numbered three: one hepatocellular carcinoma case and two cutaneous melanoma cases. Study-level results: Antigen specificity remained undetermined for the expanded peripheral T cells.

The method was immunoSEQ multiplex PCR; TCRdb's version includes in-frame clones alone and lacks a portion of them. The table shows approximately 97,000 clones, with roughly nine tenths occurring only once. The ends lost 4 bases at V and 9 bases at J; junction bases unmatched: 10. Germline V CDR1 and CDR2: SGHNT, YYREEE (reference sequence). The CDR3 runs to 15 residues. This chain joins TRBV5-4 and TRBJ1-1; 12 bases are shared with TRBD1. This receptor was taken from an adult with an advanced solid tumor such as melanoma, head and neck, liver or kidney cancer. Sequenced here: CD4+ or CD8+ T cells sorted from blood, sampled in a trial of the OX40 agonist ivuxolimab. CDR3 nucleotides: TGTGCCAGCAGCCTCCCGGGACAGGGGGCGTTGCAAGCTTTCTTT. As protein: CASSLPGQGALQAFF.